The present T cell receptor beta chain was sequenced within a study of blood T cell repertoires in COVID-19. Looked up from germline, CDR1 is MNHNY and CDR2 is SVGAGI (reference sequence). The CDR3 has 15 residues. J lost 4 bases, V lost 3 bases, and 5 bases had no gene match. Libraries were prepared by immunoSEQ multiplex PCR; TCRdb keeps only in-frame clonotypes and omits some of them. The sample shows about 210,000 clones, 85% to 90% of them seen only once. The rearrangement uses TRBV6-6 and TRBJ1-5; 8 nucleotides agree with TRBD1. The TCR was taken from a young man with active or convalescent COVID-19. Sequencing was done on a sample of peripheral blood. The CDR3 DNA is TGTGCCAGCAGTTATCCAGGGGGCCTTAATCAGCCCCAGCATTTT. Residues: CASSYPGGLNQPQHF.